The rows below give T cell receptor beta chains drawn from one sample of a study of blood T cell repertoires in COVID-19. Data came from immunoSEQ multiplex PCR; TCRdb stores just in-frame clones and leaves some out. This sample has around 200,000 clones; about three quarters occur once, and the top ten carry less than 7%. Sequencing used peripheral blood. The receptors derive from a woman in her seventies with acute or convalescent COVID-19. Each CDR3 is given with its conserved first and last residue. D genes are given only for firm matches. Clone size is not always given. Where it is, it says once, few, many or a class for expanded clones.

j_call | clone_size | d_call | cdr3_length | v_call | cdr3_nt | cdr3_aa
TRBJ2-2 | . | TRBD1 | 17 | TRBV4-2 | TGTGCCAGCAGCCAAGCTAGGACAGGGGCGAACACCGGGGAGCTGTTTTTT | CASSQARTGANTGELFF
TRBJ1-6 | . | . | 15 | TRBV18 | TGTGCCAGCTCACCGGTTGGCCAGTCGAATTCACCCCTCCACTTT | CASSPVGQSNSPLHF
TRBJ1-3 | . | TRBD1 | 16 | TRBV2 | TGTGCCAGCAGGGAGGGCGGACAGGGACCTGGAAACACCATATATTTT | CASREGGQGPGNTIYF
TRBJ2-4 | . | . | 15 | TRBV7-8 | TGTGCCAGCAGCCAAGACAGGAAAAACAAAAACATTCAGTACTTC | CASSQDRKNKNIQYF
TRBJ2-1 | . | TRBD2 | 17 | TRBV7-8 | TGTGCCAGCAGCTCACGACTAGCGGGAGGGTTGTACAATGAGCAGTTCTTC | CASSSRLAGGLYNEQFF
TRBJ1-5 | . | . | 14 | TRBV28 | TGTGCCAGCAGTTCCGAGACAGACAATCAGCCCCAGCATTTT | CASSSETDNQPQHF
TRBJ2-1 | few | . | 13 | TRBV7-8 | TGTGCCAGCAGCTTAGTGGTTAGCACTGAGCAGTTCTTC | CASSLVVSTEQFF
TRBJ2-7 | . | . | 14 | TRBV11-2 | TGTGCCAGCAGCGCGGGACAGATCTCCTACGAGCAGTACTTC | CASSAGQISYEQYF
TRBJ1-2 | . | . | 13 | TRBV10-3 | TGTGCCATCAGCGGACTTACTTACTATGGCTACACCTTC | CAISGLTYYGYTF
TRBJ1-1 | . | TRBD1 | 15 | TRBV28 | TGTGCCAGCCTTGGACAGGGGTTGGGGCACACTGAAGCTTTCTTT | CASLGQGLGHTEAFF
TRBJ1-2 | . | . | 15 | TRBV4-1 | TGCGCCAGCAGCCAAGATGGACTAACTAACTATGGCTACACCTTC | CASSQDGLTNYGYTF
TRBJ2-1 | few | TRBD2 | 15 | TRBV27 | TGTGCCAGCAGTTTATCCGTAGCGGGCTACAATGAGCAGTTCTTC | CASSLSVAGYNEQFF
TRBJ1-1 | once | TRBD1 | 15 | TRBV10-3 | TGTGCCATCAGACGGACAGGGGTTGGGGACACTGAAGCTTTCTTT | CAIRRTGVGDTEAFF
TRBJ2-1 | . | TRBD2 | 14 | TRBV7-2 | TGTGCCAGCAGGCTAGCGGGAGGGCCCTTTGAGCAGTTCTTC | CASRLAGGPFEQFF
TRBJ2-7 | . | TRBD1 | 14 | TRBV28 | TGTGCCATCGTTCAGGACAGGGAACCCTACGAGCAGTACTTC | CAIVQDREPYEQYF
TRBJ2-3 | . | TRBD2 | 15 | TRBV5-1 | TGCGCCAGCAGCCCGTCTAGCGGAAGCACAGATACGCAGTATTTT | CASSPSSGSTDTQYF
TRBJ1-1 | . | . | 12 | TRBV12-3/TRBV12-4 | TGTGCCAGCAGTCTCCTCAGCTACGGGGCTTTCTTT | CASSLLSYGAFF
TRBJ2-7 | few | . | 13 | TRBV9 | TGTGCCAGCAGCGCCGGGACAACCTACGAGCAGTACTTC | CASSAGTTYEQYF
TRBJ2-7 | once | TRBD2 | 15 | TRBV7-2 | TGTGCCAGCAGCAGGATAGCGGGAGGGGGGTACGAGCAGTACTTC | CASSRIAGGGYEQYF
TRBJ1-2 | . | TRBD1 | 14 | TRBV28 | TGTGCCAGCAGTCCCGGGACAGTTCCTGTTGGCTACACCTTC | CASSPGTVPVGYTF
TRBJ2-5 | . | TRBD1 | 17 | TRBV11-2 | TGTGCCAGCAGCTTAGTTGGGACAGGGTCCCCCCGAGAGACCCAGTACTTC | CASSLVGTGSPRETQYF
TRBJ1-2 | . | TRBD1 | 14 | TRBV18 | TGTGCCAGCTCACCACCGGGGACAGGGGGCGGCTACACCTTC | CASSPPGTGGGYTF
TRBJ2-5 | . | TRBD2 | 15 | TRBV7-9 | TGTGCCAGCAGCTTAGGGACTAGCGGCCATGGGACCCAGTACTTC | CASSLGTSGHGTQYF
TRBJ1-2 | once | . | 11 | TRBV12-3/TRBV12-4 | TGTGCCCTAGGGGGGGACTATGGCTACACCTTC | CALGGDYGYTF
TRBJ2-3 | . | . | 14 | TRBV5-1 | TGCGCCAGCAGCTTGGCCGCAGACACAGATACGCAGTATTTT | CASSLAADTDTQYF
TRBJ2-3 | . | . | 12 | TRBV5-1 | TGCGCCAGCAGCGTTACAGCAGATACGCAGTATTTT | CASSVTADTQYF
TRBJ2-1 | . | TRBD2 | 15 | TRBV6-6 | TGTGCCAGCAGTTTAGCGGGAGTGGAGTACAATGAGCAGTTCTTC | CASSLAGVEYNEQFF
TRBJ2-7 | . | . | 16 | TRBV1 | TGCACCAGCAGCCAGCCGACTAGCGCGTCCTCCTACGAGCAGTACTTC | CTSSQPTSASSYEQYF
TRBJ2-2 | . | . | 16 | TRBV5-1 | TGCGCCAGCAGCTTGCGGGGGATGGATAACACCGGGGAGCTGTTTTTT | CASSLRGMDNTGELFF
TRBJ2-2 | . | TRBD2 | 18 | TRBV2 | TGTGCCAGCAGTGAAAGGAGACGGACTAGCGGGAGGACCGGGGAGCTGTTTTTT | CASSERRRTSGRTGELFF
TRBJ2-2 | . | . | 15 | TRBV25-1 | TGTGCCAGCAGTGATTATACAGGGAACACCGGGGAGCTGTTTTTT | CASSDYTGNTGELFF
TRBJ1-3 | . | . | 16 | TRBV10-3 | TGTGCCATCGGAGGCACAGTCCCGCACTCTGGAAACACCATATATTTT | CAIGGTVPHSGNTIYF
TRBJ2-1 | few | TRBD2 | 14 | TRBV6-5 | TGTGCCAGCATCAGCGGGAGGACAAACAATGAGCAGTTCTTC | CASISGRTNNEQFF
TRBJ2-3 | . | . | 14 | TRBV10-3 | TGTGCCATCTGGGACGGGGACTTCACAGATACGCAGTATTTT | CAIWDGDFTDTQYF
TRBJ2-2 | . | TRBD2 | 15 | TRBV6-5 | TGTGCCAGCATGGAACTAGCGGGAGTCACCGGGGAGCTGTTTTTT | CASMELAGVTGELFF